This is a list of T cell receptor beta chains from one sample in a study of blood T cell repertoires in COVID-19. Clones were read by immunoSEQ multiplex PCR, and TCRdb kept only the in-frame ones, dropping some. The sample contains about 210,000 clones, 75% to 85% of which appear only once. The sample comprised peripheral blood. The receptor set was obtained from a man between 60 and 75 years old with acute or convalescent COVID-19. The CDR3 runs from the conserved cysteine through the conserved F or W. The D gene is left open where the match is weak. Some rows mark clone size as missing; the rest say once, few, many or name a class of expanded clone.

d_gene	j_gene	v_gene	abundance	len	CDR3nt	CDR3aa
TRBD1	TRBJ1-1	TRBV25-1	-	15	TGTGCCAGCAGTGACCCCCTCGACAGGGGGCATAGAGCTTTCTTT	CASSDPLDRGHRAFF
TRBD2	TRBJ2-3	TRBV29-1	-	13	TGCAGTGGGGCTAGCGGTAGCACAGATACGCAGTATTTT	CSGASGSTDTQYF
-	TRBJ1-5	TRBV12-2	-	18	TGTGCAAGTCGCTTATCCGGGTTGGGGGCGTGGGGCAATCAGCCCCAGCATTTT	CASRLSGLGAWGNQPQHF
-	TRBJ1-2	TRBV7-2	-	14	TGTGCCAGCAGCAATAGGGGGTCTAACTATGGCTACACCTTC	CASSNRGSNYGYTF
TRBD1	TRBJ1-5	TRBV19	-	15	TGTGCCAGTAGGGGACAGGGACACCGTAATCAGCCCCAGCATTTT	CASRGQGHRNQPQHF
-	TRBJ1-1	TRBV18	-	13	TGTGCCAGCTCACGATCGGTGAGCACTGAAGCTTTCTTT	CASSRSVSTEAFF
-	TRBJ1-6	TRBV14	-	16	TGTGCCAGCAGCCAAGTGGGGGCGAGATATAATTCACCCCTCCACTTT	CASSQVGARYNSPLHF
TRBD2	TRBJ2-3	TRBV20-1	-	14	TGCAGTGCTAGTTTAGCGGGAGTAACAGATACGCAGTATTTT	CSASLAGVTDTQYF
-	TRBJ1-5	TRBV19	-	13	TGTGCCAGTAGTAATCGAGTTAATCAGCCCCAGCATTTT	CASSNRVNQPQHF
-	TRBJ2-5	TRBV27	many	14	TGTGCCAGCAGTTTAAGCTCCCAACAAGAGACCCAGTACTTC	CASSLSSQQETQYF
-	TRBJ1-2	TRBV5-6	few	14	TGTGCCAGCAGCTGGGCGACAGAGAACTATGGCTACACCTTC	CASSWATENYGYTF
TRBD2	TRBJ2-1	TRBV27	-	22	TGTGCCAGCAGTTGGAAAGGTGGAGCGAGGTGGGCTAGCGGAGACCTTTACAATGAGCAGTTCTTC	CASSWKGGARWASGDLYNEQFF
-	TRBJ1-3	TRBV12-5	few	15	TGTGCTAGTGGACAAACGGGGGGATCTGGAAACACCATATATTTT	CASGQTGGSGNTIYF
TRBD2	TRBJ2-1	TRBV9	-	20	TGTGCCAGCAGCGTAACCTCCGGGACTAGCGGGGGGTCTCTCTACAATGAGCAGTTCTTC	CASSVTSGTSGGSLYNEQFF
-	TRBJ1-1	TRBV19	-	16	TGTGCCAGTATAGACTGGGGAGTTGGTGGGAACACTGAAGCTTTCTTT	CASIDWGVGGNTEAFF
TRBD1	TRBJ2-7	TRBV6-6	few	13	TGTGCCAGCAGAGGGGGCTCGGGCTACGAGCAGTACTTC	CASRGGSGYEQYF
-	TRBJ1-3	TRBV30	few	14	TGTGCCTGGAGTGTAACGCGCTCTGGAAACACCATATATTTT	CAWSVTRSGNTIYF
TRBD1	TRBJ1-1	TRBV27	-	14	TGTGCCAGCAGACTACAGGGGGCCAGCACTGAAGCTTTCTTT	CASRLQGASTEAFF
TRBD1	TRBJ2-7	TRBV4-3	-	14	TGCGCCAGCAGCCAAGAGGTGACAGGGTACGAGCAGTACTTC	CASSQEVTGYEQYF
TRBD1	TRBJ2-7	TRBV10-3	once	16	TGTGCCATCAGCGGGACAGGGTCCTCAGGCACCTACGAGCAGTACTTC	CAISGTGSSGTYEQYF
-	TRBJ1-2	TRBV12-3/TRBV12-4	few	13	TGTGCCAGCAGTTTGGCGGAGGCCTATGGCTACACCTTC	CASSLAEAYGYTF
TRBD1	TRBJ2-7	TRBV10-2	few	13	TGCGCCAGCAGACGGACAGGGGTTGACGAGCAGTACTTC	CASRRTGVDEQYF
-	TRBJ2-1	TRBV25-1	-	16	TGTGCCAGCAGTGGAAGCGGGCCTCGCTCCTACAATGAGCAGTTCTTC	CASSGSGPRSYNEQFF
-	TRBJ2-1	TRBV7-3	-	16	TGTGCCAGCAGCTTAGATGCTAGTGGGTCCTACAATGAGCAGTTCTTC	CASSLDASGSYNEQFF
-	TRBJ1-1	TRBV7-9	-	14	TGTGCCAGCAGCTTAGAGTACAGGTACACTGAAGCTTTCTTT	CASSLEYRYTEAFF
TRBD2	TRBJ2-3	TRBV19	-	16	TGTGCCAGTAGTATGGATAGCGGGGGGGCTACCGATACGCAGTATTTT	CASSMDSGGATDTQYF
-	TRBJ1-1	TRBV5-4	-	16	TGTGCCAGCAGCGGGATCGCAGGAGGGGCATACACTGAAGCTTTCTTT	CASSGIAGGAYTEAFF
-	TRBJ1-1	TRBV5-4	-	12	TGTGCCAGCAGCATCCCCTACACTGAAGCTTTCTTT	CASSIPYTEAFF
-	TRBJ1-1	TRBV18	once	13	TGTGCCAGCTCCCAGGGTTTGAACACTGAAGCTTTCTTT	CASSQGLNTEAFF
-	TRBJ2-1	TRBV19	-	16	TGTGCCAGTAAGGATGGCTGGGGGCCAGCCTACAATGAGCAGTTCTTC	CASKDGWGPAYNEQFF
TRBD1	TRBJ1-2	TRBV3-1/TRBV3-2	-	14	TGTGCCAGCAGCCCAAGGGACAGCCTGTATGGCTACACCTTC	CASSPRDSLYGYTF
-	TRBJ2-6	TRBV7-3	-	13	TGTGCCTCAGGGGTGGATGGGGCCAACGTCCTGACTTTC	CASGVDGANVLTF
-	TRBJ1-1	TRBV19	-	13	TGTGCCAGTAGGCCACAGGCGAACACTGAAGCTTTCTTT	CASRPQANTEAFF
TRBD1	TRBJ1-5	TRBV28	-	15	TGTGCCAGCAGAACAGGGGGCGTGAGCAATCAGCCCCAGCATTTT	CASRTGGVSNQPQHF
-	TRBJ1-6	TRBV6-2/TRBV6-3	once	19	TGTGCCAGCAGTTACCGCTTACAACAGGGAACGCGTATCGGTTCACCCCTCCACTTT	CASSYRLQQGTRIGSPLHF